Below, one T cell receptor (beta chain) is given with its context. Some clones are missing from TCRdb's copy, which holds only in-frame ones; the method was immunoSEQ multiplex PCR. The sample includes 150,000 to 250,000 clones, around 90% of them seen just once. Participant age was about 18 to 89 years, and participants resided in roughly 25 US areas. These data come from a study of blood T cell repertoires in COVID-19. Study-wide background: Collection of acute and convalescent COVID-19 samples took place in the United States, Italy and Spain.

The CDR3 has 13 amino acids. Trimming cost V 6 bases and J 1 base, with 10 bases left between them. The germline V gene encodes CDR1 SGHRS and CDR2 YFSETQ. This chain links TRBV5-1 with TRBJ1-1; D is perhaps TRBD1 (5 bases). What was sequenced was PBMCs or T cells enriched from blood (not recorded which). The source of this sequence is a woman aged 30 to 39 who had recovered from COVID-19. For the CDR3, the DNA is TGCGCCAGCACCATGGACACGAACACTGAAGCTTTCTTT. This sequence encodes CASTMDTNTEAFF.